Listed here are 5 T cell receptor beta chains from one sample, sequenced in a study of beta chain features in type 1 diabetes. Sequenced material consisted of expressed TCRB transcripts (all of the isolated RNA was reverse transcribed). TCRdb's copy holds only in-frame clones and misses some; the assay was immunoSEQ multiplex PCR. The data contain around 15,000 clones, approximately 55% of them singletons. The sequenced material came from stem cell memory CD4+ T cells from blood. These TCRs come from a woman between 18 and 29 years old in good health.

This chain connects TRBV5-8 to TRBJ2-1, with 12 bases fitting TRBD1. In germline, CDR1 is SGHTS, CDR2 YDEGEE. This CDR3 spans 16 amino acids. Trimming at V came to 0 bases and at J to 10 bases, leaving 8 bases not matched to a gene. In nucleotides, the CDR3 is TGTGCCAGCAGCTTGGGGGGGACAGGGGGCGTAGACGAGCAGTTCTTC. This gives the protein CASSLGGTGGVDEQFF.

The rearrangement links TRBV10-3 to TRBJ2-3; 7 bases are shared with TRBD1. Germline V gives CDR1 ENHRY, CDR2 SYGVKD. The CDR3 sequence is 14 residues long. Trimming took 5 bases from V and 4 from J; bases not matched to a gene: 6. The CDR3 DNA reads TGTGCCATCAGTAGACAGGGAGATGCAGATACGCAGTATTTT. This codes for CAISRQGDADTQYF.

This clone has just a few counts. The rearrangement uses TRBV18 and TRBJ2-3, with D hard to call. This CDR3 comprises 14 residues. Looked up from germline, CDR1 is KGHSH and CDR2 is LQKENI. V shed 0 bases and J shed 3 bases, with 7 bases lying between them. The CDR3 coding sequence is TGTGCCAGCTCACCACCCACCAGAACAGATACGCAGTATTTT. Amino acids: CASSPPTRTDTQYF.

V gene TRBV11-2 combines with J gene TRBJ2-5; D may be TRBD2 (6 bases). V was cut by 3 bases and J by 5 bases, with 16 bases left in between. The CDR3 contains 15 residues. Per the germline V gene, CDR1 is SGHAT and CDR2 is FQNNGV. CDR3 sequence reads: CASSLTVTRRETQYF. CDR3 nucleotide sequence: TGTGCCAGCAGCTTGACCGTGACTAGGCGGGAGACCCAGTACTTC.

This clone occurred a few times. V gene TRBV6-6 combines with J gene TRBJ2-7; a possible D gene is TRBD2 (7 bases). V dropped 10 bases and J dropped 1 base, with 14 bases sitting between them. The germline gives CDR1 MNHNY, CDR2 SVGAGI (reference sequence). The CDR3 loop spans 13 amino acids. This chain's CDR3 is CATGGQPSYEQYF. In nucleotides, the CDR3 is TGTGCCACCGGGGGGCAGCCTTCCTACGAGCAGTACTTC.